Below are 26 T cell receptor beta chains sequenced from a single sample in a study of T cells in Graves' hyperthyroidism and ophthalmopathy. Template material for amplifying TCR beta CDR3 regions consisted of RNA transcripts. During a first-round RT-PCR of the TCR CDR3, the HTBI primer set was used. Each CDR3 protein is one row after TCRdb ran MiXCR on the multiplex PCR reads. The table shows roughly 500,000 distinct CDR3 sequences, with around 43% occurring only once. Material for sequencing was peripheral blood or thyroid tissue (not recorded which). These receptors all come from an adult woman with Graves' disease, either hyperthyroidism or ophthalmopathy (not recorded which).

The CDR3 nucleotides are TGTGCTATCGGGGGGACAGCTAATTCACCCCTCCACTTT. Its protein product is CAIGGTANSPLHF. The chain combines TRBV25-1 with TRBJ1-6; 7 bases are shared with TRBD1. Germline CDR1 and CDR2: MGHDK and SYGVNS. CDR3 length: 13 amino acids.

The chain carries TRBV28 and TRBJ1-2; D remains unclear. This CDR3 comprises 14 residues. V was clipped by 6 bases and J by 0 bases, with 11 bases between them. The germline CDR1 and CDR2 sequences are MDHEN and SYDVKM. The CDR3 protein is CASSWATTNYGYTF. In DNA, the CDR3 is TGTGCCAGCAGCTGGGCCACAACTAACTATGGCTACACCTTC.

The rearrangement links TRBV2 to TRBJ2-5; 10 bases are a match to TRBD1. The CDR3 is 14 residues long. Losses at the gene ends were 3 bases for V and 4 bases for J; bases not matched to a gene: 2. The germline gives CDR1 SNHLY, CDR2 FYNNEI. The CDR3 coding sequence is TGTGCCAGCAGTGAGGGACAGGGGCCAGAGACCCAGTACTTC. It yields the protein CASSEGQGPETQYF.

The V gene is TRBV6-5, the J gene TRBJ2-2; 13 nucleotides align to TRBD2. In germline, CDR1 is MNHEY, CDR2 SVGAGI. The trim removed 10 bases at V and 1 base at J, leaving 12 bases unmatched. This CDR3 has 18 amino acids. CDR3 DNA: TGTGCCACCTCCCATGGGGGACTAGCGGGAATGAACACCGGGGAGCTGTTTTTT. As protein: CATSHGGLAGMNTGELFF.

J is TRBJ1-5 and V is TRBV7-8; possibly TRBD1 for D (5 bases). Trimming took 4 bases from V and 7 from J, leaving 11 bases between them. The CDR3 has 13 amino acids. The V gene's germline CDR1 is SGHVS and CDR2 FQNEAQ. The DNA of the CDR3 is TGTGCCAGCAGCTCCAGGGTTGAACAGCCCCAGCATTTT. Translation: CASSSRVEQPQHF.

This clonotype was counted a few times. The chain carries TRBV15 and TRBJ1-5, with D unclear. The CDR3 consists of 15 residues. CDR1 and CDR2 (germline): LNHNV, YYDKDF (reference sequence). The germline V and J ends were trimmed by 0 bases and 0 bases, with 6 bases remaining between them. The CDR3 loop reads CATSRDQSSNQPQHF. The CDR3 nucleotides are TGTGCCACCAGCAGAGACCAGTCTAGCAATCAGCCCCAGCATTTT.

This clonotype came up many times. V is TRBV4-2 and J is TRBJ2-5; no clear D. V was shortened by 0 bases and J by 0 bases, with 11 bases between the two germline ends. From germline, CDR1 is LGHNA and CDR2 YNFKEQ. The CDR3 has 16 residues. The CDR3 bases are TGTGCCAGCAGCCAAGATATCGGCCGATACCAAGAGACCCAGTACTTC. Translation gives CASSQDIGRYQETQYF.

This clonotype was found many times. This chain uses TRBV29-1 with TRBJ2-5, with 9 bases identical to TRBD2. V shed 1 base and J 7 bases; nucleotides not matched to a gene: 7. CDR1 SQVTM and CDR2 ANQGSEA come from the germline V gene. The CDR3 is 14 amino acids. CDR3 protein: CSVEGLAGPRTQYF. In DNA, the CDR3 is TGCAGCGTTGAAGGCCTAGCGGGGCCCAGGACCCAGTACTTC.

The chain carries TRBV3-1 and TRBJ2-2; a possible D gene is TRBD2 (6 bases). Looked up from germline, CDR1 is LGHDT and CDR2 is YNNKEL (reference sequence). The CDR3 has 14 amino acids. Trimming shortened V by 1 base and J by 6 bases, and 9 bases separated the two germline ends. CDR3 sequence reads: CASSQGRVSGELFF. CDR3 DNA sequence: TGTGCCAGCAGCCAAGGGAGGGTGTCCGGGGAGCTGTTTTTT.

This clonotype was recorded at least ten times. The rearrangement uses TRBV29-1 and TRBJ1-1; D is unresolved. The CDR3 sequence is 12 residues long. Germline V gene sequence: CDR1 SQVTM, CDR2 ANQGSEA. With 4 bases removed from V and 2 bases from J, the gap between germline ends came to 8 bases. DNA for the CDR3: TGCAGCGTTGGCCAGAAAAACACTGAAGCTTTCTTT. Its protein product is CSVGQKNTEAFF.

The sample holds many counts of this clonotype. The rearrangement joins TRBV14 to TRBJ2-7, with D tentatively TRBD1 (6 bases). The CDR3 extends over 15 amino acids. Germline loops: CDR1 SGHDN, CDR2 FVKESK. Deletions cut 4 bases from V and 3 bases from J, with 16 bases between. DNA for the CDR3: TGTGCCAGCAGCCCCTTGAGTACAGGGATCTACGAGCAGTACTTC. The encoded protein is CASSPLSTGIYEQYF.

Only a few counts were recorded for this clonotype. The chain is built from TRBV10-3 and TRBJ2-2, with a possible D match to TRBD2 (6 bases). This CDR3 spans 16 amino acids. Between the trimmed V and J ends, which lost 10 bases and 4 bases, there was a span of 22 bases. Germline lookup yields CDR1 ENHRY and CDR2 SYGVKD. The CDR3 DNA reads TGTGCCACCGGCTTCAATGAGGGAGGCGGCACCGGGGAGCTGTTTTTT. This encodes CATGFNEGGGTGELFF.

The chain recombines TRBV15 with TRBJ1-5; TRBD1 agrees at 8 bases. With V trimmed by 1 base and J by 7 bases, 12 bases remained unmatched. Germline values: CDR1 LNHNV, CDR2 YYDKDF (reference sequence). The CDR3 runs 17 residues. This chain's CDR3 is CATSRVGLTGVRQPQHF. For the CDR3, the DNA is TGTGCCACCAGCAGAGTGGGCCTGACAGGGGTTAGGCAGCCCCAGCATTTT.

This clonotype has more than one count but fewer than ten. The chain links TRBV3-1 to TRBJ1-1; D is uncertain. V was pared by 4 bases and J by 1 base, with 7 bases between. Germline assignment: CDR1 LGHDT and CDR2 YNNKEL (reference sequence). The CDR3 has 13 residues. CDR3 amino acids: CASSPSPNTEAFF. The CDR3 DNA is TGTGCCAGCAGCCCCTCTCCGAACACTGAAGCTTTCTTT.

This clonotype occurred a few times. J is TRBJ2-7 and V is TRBV5-1; no definite D call. V was trimmed by 4 bases and J by 3 bases, leaving 17 bases between them. Germline V CDR1 and CDR2: SGHRS, YFSETQ. The length of the CDR3 is 15 residues. CDR3 nucleotide sequence: TGCGCCAGCAGCCTCTATCTGACCACGATCTACGAGCAGTACTTC. It encodes CASSLYLTTIYEQYF.

The chain uses TRBV2 and TRBJ1-1; D gene ambiguous. CDR1 and CDR2 (germline): SNHLY, FYNNEI. The CDR3 contains 12 residues. V lost 10 bases, J lost 3 bases, and 12 bases lay in between. The CDR3: CATGLRDTEAFF. Here the CDR3 DNA reads TGTGCCACCGGGCTTCGAGACACTGAAGCTTTCTTT.

As to this clonotype: Since the CDR3 does not end with the conserved phenylalanine or tryptophan, this likely comes from a read error. The chain combines TRBV10-3 with TRBJ1-1; TRBD1 might be the D (5 bases). Trimming pared 0 bases from V and 4 bases from J, leaving 6 bases between. Per germline, CDR1 ENHRY and CDR2 SYGVKD. CDR3 length: 13 residues. The CDR3 spells CAISESGGTEAFL. CDR3 bases: TGTGCCATCAGTGAGTCCGGGGGCACTGAAGCTTTCCTT.

The chain has TRBV7-9 and TRBJ2-5; 11 nucleotides agree with TRBD1. V dropped 6 bases and J dropped 0; count of bases not matched to a gene: 6. CDR1 SEHNR and CDR2 FQNEAQ come from the germline V gene (reference sequence). This CDR3 spans 16 amino acids. The CDR3 DNA follows: TGTGCCAGCAGTTCCGGACAGGGGGCATACCAAGAGACCCAGTACTTC. This gives the protein CASSSGQGAYQETQYF.

This clonotype has at least ten counts. V usage is TRBV7-2 and J usage is TRBJ1-2, with TRBD1 as a possible D gene (6 bases). Trimming removed 5 bases from V and 5 bases from J, with 12 bases in between. Germline V gene data show CDR1 as SGHTA and CDR2 as FQGNSA. This CDR3 region has 13 residues. This CDR3 reads CASSPDSAYGYTF. CDR3 bases: TGTGCCAGCAGCCCGGACAGTGCGTATGGCTACACCTTC.

This clonotype was detected ten times or more. This sequence joins TRBV29-1 and TRBJ1-1; no clear D gene. There are 14 residues in the CDR3. Germline assignment: CDR1 SQVTM and CDR2 ANQGSEA. V was trimmed by 3 bases and J by 1 base, leaving 12 bases between them. The CDR3 here is CSVETAEANTEAFF. The CDR3 DNA reads TGCAGCGTTGAGACCGCGGAGGCGAACACTGAAGCTTTCTTT. Full variable domain (missing parts from reference TRBV29-1 and TRBJ1-1): SAVISQKPSRDICQRGTSLTIQCQVDSQVTMMFWYRQQPGQSLTLIATANQGSEATYESGFVIDKFPISRPNLTFSTLTVSNMSPEDSSIYLCSVETAEANTEAFFGQGTRLTVV.

The gene calls are TRBV7-2 and TRBJ2-5; D gene ambiguous. The V end was cut by 5 bases, the J end by 5 bases, with 18 bases between. Germline CDR1 reads SGHTA; CDR2 reads FQGNSA. This CDR3 region has 15 residues. The CDR3: CASSATWAEAETQYF. As DNA, the CDR3 is TGTGCCAGCAGCGCCACATGGGCCGAAGCTGAGACCCAGTACTTC.

The chain links TRBV7-2 to TRBJ2-7; maybe TRBD1 (6 bases). This CDR3 is 16 amino acids long. From germline, CDR1 is SGHTA and CDR2 FQGNSA. V lost 7 bases to trimming and J lost 5 bases, with 24 bases between them. The CDR3 DNA sequence: TGTGCCAGCACTAAAACTGCTCTATCAGGGGTCCACGAGCAGTACTTC. Its protein product is CASTKTALSGVHEQYF.

This clonotype was seen repeatedly, ten times or more. The V call is TRBV7-2, the J call TRBJ1-3, with TRBD1 matching over 7 bases. Germline V lookup: CDR1 SGHTA, CDR2 FQGNSA. V shed 5 bases and J 4 bases; nucleotides not matched to a gene: 8. There are 15 residues in the CDR3. The CDR3 nucleotides read TGTGCCAGCAGCGGGGACAGCGGCCAAGGAAACACCATATATTTT. Translation gives CASSGDSGQGNTIYF.

CDR3 region: CSVVGGREKLFF. The CDR3 DNA follows: TGCAGCGTTGTCGGGGGCAGGGAAAAACTGTTTTTT. The J gene is TRBJ1-4, the V gene TRBV29-1, with TRBD1 as a possible D gene (6 bases). The CDR3 contains 12 residues. V was pared by 4 bases and J by 8 bases, with 11 bases between. Germline CDR1 SQVTM, CDR2 ANQGSEA.

This clonotype has at least ten counts. This sequence joins TRBV6-1 and TRBJ2-7, with 9 bases fitting TRBD1. V gave up 3 bases and J gave up 10 bases; unmatched junction bases: 7. The CDR3 loop spans 13 amino acids. Germline V gene lookup returns CDR1 MNHNS and CDR2 SASEGT. This chain's CDR3 is CASSERDRESQYF. The CDR3 coding sequence is TGTGCCAGCAGTGAGCGGGACAGGGAATCACAGTACTTC.

The V gene is TRBV11-2, the J gene TRBJ2-2; D is perhaps TRBD2 (6 bases). CDR3 length: 15 amino acids. CDR1 and CDR2 from the germline V gene are SGHAT and FQNNGV. The V end was cut by 6 bases, the J end by 6 bases, with 17 bases between. The CDR3 protein is CASSPGGGASGELFF. Here the CDR3 DNA reads TGTGCCAGCAGTCCGGGTGGAGGGGCTTCCGGGGAGCTGTTTTTT.